The rows below give T cell receptor beta chains drawn from one sample of a study of neoadjuvant nivolumab and ipilimumab in lung cancer. Generated by immunoSEQ multiplex PCR, the TCRdb table keeps only in-frame clones and is missing some. The table includes about 30,000 clones, roughly 76% detected once. Here the sequenced sample was tumor tissue, taken after neoadjuvant nivolumab, alone or with ipilimumab, at or shortly before surgery. The source of these receptors is an adult with non-small cell lung cancer. The CDR3 runs from the conserved cysteine through the conserved F or W. D genes are given only for firm matches.

D,V,J,CDR3
TRBD2,TRBV2,TRBJ2-3,CASSPLAGTDTQYF
TRBD2,TRBV10-3,TRBJ2-1,CAISRGLAGGAEQFF
TRBD1,TRBV5-6,TRBJ1-1,CASSLWAGGSTEAFF
-,TRBV11-2,TRBJ2-7,CASSLAGKYEQYF
TRBD2,TRBV2,TRBJ2-7,CASIRAGAAYEQYF
-,TRBV7-2,TRBJ1-4,CASSRQSPRANEKLFF
TRBD1,TRBV7-9,TRBJ1-2,CASSAGTGHGYTF
-,TRBV18,TRBJ2-1,CASSLLALGYNEQFF
TRBD1,TRBV4-1,TRBJ2-2,CASSQESDRGRVVGELFF
-,TRBV5-1,TRBJ2-3,CASSLERDTQYF
TRBD1,TRBV7-2,TRBJ1-6,CASSKLPGQLNSPLHF
-,TRBV29-1,TRBJ2-7,CSVSGANPYEQYF
TRBD2,TRBV4-1,TRBJ2-1,CASSPRLAGDVTGLVNEQFF
-,TRBV5-1,TRBJ1-1,CASSFGGGAGAEAFF
-,TRBV5-6,TRBJ1-4,CASSLALGATNEKLFF
-,TRBV9,TRBJ1-5,CASSVGGSGNQPQHF
TRBD1,TRBV30,TRBJ1-1,CAWSHGTGVGAFF
TRBD1,TRBV9,TRBJ1-1,CASSVGQGAFHTEAFF
TRBD1,TRBV19,TRBJ1-5,CASSDRGRSQPQHF
-,TRBV13,TRBJ2-7,CASSLTGPYEQYF
TRBD2,TRBV5-1,TRBJ2-1,CASSLWASGGVNEQFF
TRBD1,TRBV13,TRBJ1-6,CASSSTGTGYSPLHF